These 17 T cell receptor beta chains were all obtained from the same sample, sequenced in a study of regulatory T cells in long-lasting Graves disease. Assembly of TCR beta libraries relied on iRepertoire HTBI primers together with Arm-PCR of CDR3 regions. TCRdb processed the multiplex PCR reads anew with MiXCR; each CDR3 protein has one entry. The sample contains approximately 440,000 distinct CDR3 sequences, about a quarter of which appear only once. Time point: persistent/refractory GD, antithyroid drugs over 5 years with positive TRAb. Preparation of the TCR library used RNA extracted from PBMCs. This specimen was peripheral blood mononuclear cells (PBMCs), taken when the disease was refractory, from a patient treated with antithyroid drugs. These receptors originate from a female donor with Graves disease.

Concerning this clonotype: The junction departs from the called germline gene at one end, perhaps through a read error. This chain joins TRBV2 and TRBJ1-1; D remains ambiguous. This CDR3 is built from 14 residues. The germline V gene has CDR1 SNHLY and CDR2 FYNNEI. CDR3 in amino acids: CANSELSQGTEAFF. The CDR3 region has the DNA TGTGCCAACAGTGAGTTATCCCAAGGGACTGAAGCTTTCTTT.

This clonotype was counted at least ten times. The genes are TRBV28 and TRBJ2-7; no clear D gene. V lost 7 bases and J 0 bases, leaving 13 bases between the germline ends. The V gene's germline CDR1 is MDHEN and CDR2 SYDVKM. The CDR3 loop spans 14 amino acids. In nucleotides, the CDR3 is TGTGCCAGCACGGCAGAACCGAGCTCCTACGAGCAGTACTTC. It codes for CASTAEPSSYEQYF.

This CDR3 reads CSATSSGANVLTF. CDR3 DNA: TGCAGTGCCACGTCCTCTGGGGCCAACGTCCTGACTTTC. The chain is built from TRBV20-1 and TRBJ2-6; D remains unclear. The CDR3 has 13 residues. V was clipped by 6 bases and J by 0 bases, with 6 bases between them. The germline V gene encodes CDR1 DFQATT and CDR2 SNEGSKA (reference sequence).

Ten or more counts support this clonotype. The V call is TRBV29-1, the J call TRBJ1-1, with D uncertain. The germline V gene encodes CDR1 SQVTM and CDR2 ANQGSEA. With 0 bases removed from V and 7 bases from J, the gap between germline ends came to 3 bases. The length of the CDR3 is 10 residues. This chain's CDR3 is CSVEESEAFF. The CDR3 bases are TGCAGCGTTGAAGAAAGTGAAGCTTTCTTT. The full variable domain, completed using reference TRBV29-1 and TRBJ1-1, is SAVISQKPSRDICQRGTSLTIQCQVDSQVTMMFWYRQQPGQSLTLIATANQGSEATYESGFVIDKFPISRPNLTFSTLTVSNMSPEDSSIYLCSVEESEAFFGQGTRLTVV.

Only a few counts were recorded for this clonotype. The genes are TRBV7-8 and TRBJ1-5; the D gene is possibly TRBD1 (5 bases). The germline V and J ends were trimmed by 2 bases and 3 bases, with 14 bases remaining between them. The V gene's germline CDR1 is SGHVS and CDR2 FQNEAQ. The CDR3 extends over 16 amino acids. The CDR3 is CASSLRSGWVNQPQHF. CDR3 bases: TGTGCCAGCAGCTTACGGTCAGGGTGGGTCAATCAGCCCCAGCATTTT.

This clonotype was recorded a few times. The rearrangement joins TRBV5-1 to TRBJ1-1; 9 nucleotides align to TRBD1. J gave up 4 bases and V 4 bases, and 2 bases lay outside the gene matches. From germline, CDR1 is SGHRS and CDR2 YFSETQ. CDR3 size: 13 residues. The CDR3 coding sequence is TGCGCCAGCAGCATGGGACAGGGCACTGAAGCTTTCTTT. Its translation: CASSMGQGTEAFF. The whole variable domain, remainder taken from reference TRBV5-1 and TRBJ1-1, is KAGVTQTPRYLIKTRGQQVTLSCSPISGHRSVSWYQQTPGQGLQFLFEYFSETQRNKGNFPGRFSGRQFSNSRSEMNVSTLELGDSALYLCASSMGQGTEAFFGQGTRLTVV.

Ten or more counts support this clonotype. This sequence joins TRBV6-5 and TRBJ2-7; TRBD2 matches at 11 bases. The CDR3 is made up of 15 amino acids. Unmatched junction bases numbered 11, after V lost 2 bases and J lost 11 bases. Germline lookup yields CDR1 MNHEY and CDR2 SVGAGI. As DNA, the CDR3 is TGTGCCAGCAGTTACGCCCCCGGGCTAGCGGGAGGAAAGTACTTC. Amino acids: CASSYAPGLAGGKYF.

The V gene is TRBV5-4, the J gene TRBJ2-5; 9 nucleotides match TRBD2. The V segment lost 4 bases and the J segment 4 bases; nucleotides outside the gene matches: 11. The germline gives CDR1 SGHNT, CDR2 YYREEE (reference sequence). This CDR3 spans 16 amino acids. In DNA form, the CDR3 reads TGTGCCAGCAGCAGATCAAGCGGGAGGACTGGAGAGACCCAGTACTTC. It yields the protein CASSRSSGRTGETQYF.

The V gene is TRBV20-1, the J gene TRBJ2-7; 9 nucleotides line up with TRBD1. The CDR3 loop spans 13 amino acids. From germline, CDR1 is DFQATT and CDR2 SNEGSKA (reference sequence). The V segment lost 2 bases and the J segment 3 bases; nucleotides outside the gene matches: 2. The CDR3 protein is CSARTGGVYEQYF. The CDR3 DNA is TGCAGTGCTAGAACAGGGGGCGTCTACGAGCAGTACTTC.

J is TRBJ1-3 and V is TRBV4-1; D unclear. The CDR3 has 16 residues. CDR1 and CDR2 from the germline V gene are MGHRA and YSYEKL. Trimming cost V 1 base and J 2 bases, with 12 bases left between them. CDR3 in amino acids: CASSQVLRGTGNTIYF. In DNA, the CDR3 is TGCGCCAGCAGCCAAGTACTTCGGGGAACTGGAAACACCATATATTTT.

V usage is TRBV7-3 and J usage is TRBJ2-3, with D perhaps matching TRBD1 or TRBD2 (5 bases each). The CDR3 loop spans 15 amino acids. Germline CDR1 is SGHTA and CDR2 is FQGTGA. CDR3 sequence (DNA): TGTGCGTCATCGGGACCACTCACTAGCACAGATACGCAGTATTTT. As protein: CASSGPLTSTDTQYF.

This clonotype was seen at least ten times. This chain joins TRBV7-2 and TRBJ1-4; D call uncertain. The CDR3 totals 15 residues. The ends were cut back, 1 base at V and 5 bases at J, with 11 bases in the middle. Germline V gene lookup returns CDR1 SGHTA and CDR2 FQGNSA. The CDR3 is CASSLDEGRNEKLFF. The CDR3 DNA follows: TGTGCCAGCAGCTTAGATGAAGGGCGAAATGAAAAACTGTTTTTT.

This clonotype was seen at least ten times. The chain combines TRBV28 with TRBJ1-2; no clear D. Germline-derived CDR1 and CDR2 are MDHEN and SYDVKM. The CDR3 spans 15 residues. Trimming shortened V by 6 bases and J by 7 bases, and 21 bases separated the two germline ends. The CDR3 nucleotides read TGTGCCAGCAGCCCCGCCCTGGGCGAAGGATTTGGCTACACCTTC. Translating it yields CASSPALGEGFGYTF.

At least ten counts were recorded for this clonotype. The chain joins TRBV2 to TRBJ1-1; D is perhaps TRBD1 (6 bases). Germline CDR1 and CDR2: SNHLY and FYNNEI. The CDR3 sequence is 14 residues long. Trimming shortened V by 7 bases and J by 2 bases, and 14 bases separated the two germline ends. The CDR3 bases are TGTGCCAGCACCCCAACAGGGATAAACACTGAAGCTTTCTTT. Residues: CASTPTGINTEAFF.

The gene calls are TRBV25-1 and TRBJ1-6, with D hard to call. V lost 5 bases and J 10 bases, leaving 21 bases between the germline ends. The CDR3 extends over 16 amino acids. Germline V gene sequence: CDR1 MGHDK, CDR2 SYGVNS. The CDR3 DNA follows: TGTGCCAGCAGTCCTCCGGACGCCTCACGAGGGTCACCCCTCCACTTT. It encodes CASSPPDASRGSPLHF.

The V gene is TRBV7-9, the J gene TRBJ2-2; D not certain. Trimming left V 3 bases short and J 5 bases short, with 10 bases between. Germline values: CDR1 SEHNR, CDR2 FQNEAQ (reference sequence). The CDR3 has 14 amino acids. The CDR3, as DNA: TGTGCCAGCAGCTTTCGAAAGAGTACCGGGGAGCTGTTTTTT. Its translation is CASSFRKSTGELFF.

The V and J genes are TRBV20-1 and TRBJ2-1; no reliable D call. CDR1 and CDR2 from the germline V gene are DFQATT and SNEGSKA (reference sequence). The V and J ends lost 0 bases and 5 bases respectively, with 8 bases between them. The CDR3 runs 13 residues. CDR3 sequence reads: CSARDLADNEQFF. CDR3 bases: TGCAGTGCTAGAGATCTTGCAGACAATGAGCAGTTCTTC.